This T cell receptor (beta chain) was captured by sequencing in a study of T cells in Graves' hyperthyroidism and ophthalmopathy. Findings and limits, study-wide: Most thyroid clonotypes expanded above 0.001 appeared in blood too. In the analysis, a 13 V-J model separated ophthalmopathy from stable hyperthyroidism.

TCR beta CDR3 region amplification was performed from RNA transcripts. The primer set for the first-round RT-PCR of the TCR CDR3 was HTBI. TCRdb re-analysed the multiplex PCR reads in MiXCR, keeping a single row per CDR3 protein. The sample has approximately 610,000 distinct CDR3 sequences; 16% are singletons. The diagnoses drew upon clinical symptoms, serum thyroxine and TRAb, thyroid ultrasound and orbital computed tomography. PBMCs came from 9 to 10 ml fresh peripheral blood. CDR3 length: 15 amino acids. In germline, CDR1 is LGHDT, CDR2 YNNKEL (reference sequence). The V segment lost 4 bases and the J segment 6 bases; nucleotides outside the gene matches: 10. This clonotype was observed many times. Its target is unknown.

V and J are TRBV3-1 and TRBJ1-2, with TRBD1 matching 8 bases. The sample comprised blood. The origin of this receptor is a woman between 18 and 29 years old with Graves' hyperthyroidism. CDR3 region: CASSLLSGTGDGYTF. CDR3 sequence (DNA): TGTGCCAGCAGCCTCCTCTCCGGGACAGGAGATGGCTACACCTTC. Full variable domain (rest looked up from reference TRBV3-1 and TRBJ1-2): DTAVSQTPKYLVTQMGNDKSIKCEQNLGHDTMYWYKQDSKKFLKIMFSYNNKELIINETVPNRFSPKSPDKAHLNLHINSLELGDSAVYFCASSLLSGTGDGYTFGSGTRLTVV.